These 24 T cell receptor beta chains were all obtained from the same sample, sequenced in a study of cytomegalovirus exposure and HLA in healthy donors (TCRdb year 2017). Libraries were prepared through the immunoSEQ multiplex PCR assay. For the multiplex PCR, a mixture combining 60 forward primers for TCR Vbeta segments and 13 reverse primers for TCR Jbeta segments was used. The table was pulled from immuneACCESS by TCRdb, which kept in-frame rearrangements only. Such tables lose some clones; where checked, under half of the loss comes from unresolved V genes, and the rest has no known cause. Within this sample are 170,000 or so clones, with around 80% of them counted one time only. The ten largest make up 2.5% to 3.5% of the sample. Material: PBMCs. These receptors originate from a woman aged 50 to 65 in good health and CMV-seropositive.

The J gene is TRBJ1-5, the V gene TRBV6-5; a possible D gene is TRBD1 (6 bases). With 6 bases removed from V and 3 bases from J, the gap between germline ends came to 15 bases. The CDR3 consists of 15 residues. Germline V gene data show CDR1 as MNHEY and CDR2 as SVGAGI. The CDR3 DNA is TGTGCCAGCAGCGGGCTACAGGGCTACAATCAGCCCCAGCATTTT. This codes for CASSGLQGYNQPQHF.

This chain uses TRBV7-9 with TRBJ2-7; 7 positions match TRBD2. Germline V gene lookup returns CDR1 SEHNR and CDR2 FQNEAQ (reference sequence). There are 14 residues in the CDR3. The trim removed 5 bases at V and 2 bases at J, leaving 6 bases unmatched. The CDR3 loop reads CASSRGVVPYEQYF. The CDR3 DNA is TGTGCCAGCAGCCGGGGGGTGGTCCCCTACGAGCAGTACTTC.

This clone appeared once. The V gene is TRBV6-6, the J gene TRBJ2-1; the match to TRBD2 covers 7 bases. This CDR3 is built from 13 residues. The germline V gene has CDR1 MNHNY and CDR2 SVGAGI (reference sequence). V shed 6 bases, J shed 10 bases, and the junction held 9 bases outside the gene matches. CDR3 DNA sequence: TGTGCCAGCAGCCCCGCGGGGGTAAACGAGCAGTTCTTC. Translation: CASSPAGVNEQFF.

CDR3 nucleotide sequence: TGTGCCAGCAGTTACTCGACAGGCCGGGGGGGTGGCTACACCTTC. Amino acid sequence: CASSYSTGRGGGYTF. This sequence joins TRBV6-5 and TRBJ1-2, with D tentatively TRBD1 (6 bases). Germline V gene data show CDR1 as MNHEY and CDR2 as SVGAGI. Trimming left V 0 bases short and J 7 bases short, with 15 bases between. This CDR3 region has 15 residues.

This clone was picked up one time. This sequence joins TRBV7-2 and TRBJ1-2; 7 nucleotides agree with TRBD1. The germline CDR1 and CDR2 sequences are SGHTA and FQGNSA. The J segment lost 4 bases and the V segment lost 5 bases, leaving 7 bases of the junction unmatched. This CDR3 is 14 amino acids long. As DNA, the CDR3 is TGTGCCAGCAGCGACCTCACAGGGGTCTATGGCTACACCTTC. It is translated as CASSDLTGVYGYTF.

The chain combines TRBV29-1 with TRBJ2-1; D call uncertain. The CDR3 runs 14 residues. Per the germline V gene, CDR1 is SQVTM and CDR2 is ANQGSEA. V lost 3 bases and J 0 bases, leaving 9 bases between the germline ends. This chain's CDR3 is CSVEKRSSYNEQFF. The CDR3 DNA sequence: TGCAGCGTTGAGAAGAGGAGCTCCTACAATGAGCAGTTCTTC.

This chain links TRBV30 with TRBJ2-4; 12 bases are shared with TRBD2. Trimming cost V 2 bases and J 8 bases; bases outside gene matches: 1. The CDR3 length is 13 residues. Germline values: CDR1 GTSNPN, CDR2 SVGIG (reference sequence). CDR3 sequence: CAWSWTSGDIQYF. CDR3 DNA: TGTGCCTGGAGTTGGACTAGCGGGGACATTCAGTACTTC. Filled out from reference TRBV30 and TRBJ2-4, the complete variable domain reads SQTIHQWPATLVQPVGSPLSLECTVEGTSNPNLYWYRQAAGRGLQLLFYSVGIGQISSEVPQNLSASRPQDRQFILSSKKLLLSDSGFYLCAWSWTSGDIQYFGAGTRLSVL.

The V and J genes are TRBV11-3 and TRBJ1-1; D gene ambiguous. CDR1 is SGHNT and CDR2 is YENEEA in the germline V gene. CDR3 length: 14 residues. Trimming left V 2 bases short and J 1 base short, with 8 bases between. The CDR3 loop is CASSLYRENTEAFF. DNA for the CDR3: TGTGCCAGCAGCTTATACAGAGAGAACACTGAAGCTTTCTTT.

This chain links TRBV6-4 with TRBJ2-3; 7 bases line up with TRBD2. Germline trimming cut 6 bases from V and 1 base from J; bases unmatched to any gene: 7. From germline, CDR1 is MRHNA and CDR2 SNTAGT. This CDR3 comprises 15 residues. The CDR3 DNA reads as TGTGCCAGCAGGCACCTCCTAGCGGGCACAGATACGCAGTATTTT. It encodes CASRHLLAGTDTQYF.

The V call is TRBV4-1, the J call TRBJ1-1; TRBD1 might be the D (6 bases). The germline CDR1 and CDR2 sequences are MGHRA and YSYEKL. The CDR3 spans 16 residues. Trimming removed 4 bases at V and 3 bases at J, with 18 bases between. The DNA of the CDR3 is TGCGCCAGCAGCCTGAGGTCGGGGGGCCCCCACACTGAAGCTTTCTTT. Amino acid sequence: CASSLRSGGPHTEAFF.

The V gene is TRBV10-1, the J gene TRBJ2-7; D is uncertain. Trimming removed 8 bases at V and 2 bases at J, with 19 bases between. Germline loops: CDR1 WNHNN, CDR2 SYGVQD (reference sequence). This CDR3 contains 15 residues. The CDR3 DNA reads TGCGCCAGCTCCCCATTCACCCGTGGGCCCTACGAGCAGTACTTC. The encoded protein is CASSPFTRGPYEQYF.

The chain combines TRBV11-1 with TRBJ2-7, with a weak D call TRBD2 (6 bases). The germline V gene has CDR1 SGHAT and CDR2 FQDESV (reference sequence). This CDR3 is built from 14 residues. V lost 7 bases and J 4 bases, leaving 17 bases between the germline ends. CDR3 coding DNA: TGTGCCAGCACCCGGAGTCCCGGAGGGTACGAGCAGTACTTC. It translates to CASTRSPGGYEQYF.

For this clone: At one end, the junction sequence differs from germline, possibly due to a read error. Other DNA sequences in this sample translate to the same CDR3. This chain joins TRBV18 and TRBJ2-7; perhaps TRBD1 as D (6 bases). CDR3 length: 14 amino acids. Germline V CDR1 and CDR2: KGHSH, LQKENI. This CDR3 is CASSPRDNSYEQYF. The CDR3, as DNA: TGTGCTAGCTCACCCCGGGACAATTCCTACGAGCAGTACTTC.

This clone was observed a handful of times. For the CDR3, the DNA is TGCAGCGCCCGTAGTATCGGCGCAGGTGAGCAGTTCTTC. Its translation: CSARSIGAGEQFF. The chain employs TRBV29-1 and TRBJ2-1; D is uncertain. This CDR3 is built from 13 residues. Germline CDR1 and CDR2: SQVTM and ANQGSEA. Trimming cost V 7 bases and J 9 bases, with 19 bases left between them.

The chain combines TRBV2 with TRBJ2-5; 7 bases agree with TRBD2. The J call is doubtful: the DNA matches TRBJ2-7 better. The CDR3 sequence is 15 residues long. The germline gives CDR1 SNHLY, CDR2 FYNNEI. The CDR3 DNA reads TGTGCCAGCAGTGCCAGCGTGACTAGCCGCTACGAGCAGTACTTC. It translates to CASSASVTSRYEQYF.

The V gene is TRBV2, the J gene TRBJ1-1, with 7 bases that match TRBD1. The CDR3 length is 13 residues. Losses at the gene ends were 7 bases for V and 3 bases for J; bases not matched to a gene: 5. Germline V CDR1 and CDR2: SNHLY, FYNNEI. The CDR3 loop is CASIIQGDTEAFF. CDR3 sequence (DNA): TGTGCCAGCATAATTCAGGGGGACACTGAAGCTTTCTTT.

In its sample, this clone was seen once. The chain couples TRBV10-3 to TRBJ2-7; 8 bases fit TRBD2. The CDR3 covers 17 residues. The V gene end was trimmed by 4 bases and the J gene end by 6 bases; junction bases not matched to a gene: 17. Germline CDR1 ENHRY, CDR2 SYGVKD. The CDR3 protein is CAISAGGLGAGSSEQYF. CDR3 DNA sequence: TGTGCCATCAGTGCGGGGGGGTTAGGAGCGGGATCATCCGAGCAGTACTTC.

The chain combines TRBV2 with TRBJ2-7; maybe TRBD1 (6 bases). Germline assignment: CDR1 SNHLY and CDR2 FYNNEI. V was trimmed by 8 bases and J by 0 bases, leaving 20 bases between them. The CDR3 is 16 residues long. CDR3 sequence: CASGGSPRASSYEQYF. In DNA form, the CDR3 reads TGTGCCAGCGGGGGCTCGCCGAGGGCAAGCTCCTACGAGCAGTACTTC. The complete variable domain, with remaining parts taken from reference TRBV2 and TRBJ2-7, reads EPEVTQTPSHQVTQMGQEVILRCVPISNHLYFYWYRQILGQKVEFLVSFYNNEISEKSEIFDDQFSVERPDGSNFTLKIRSTKLEDSAMYFCASGGSPRASSYEQYFGPGTRLTVT.

J is TRBJ2-7 and V is TRBV2, with D perhaps matching TRBD2 (6 bases). The length of the CDR3 is 14 residues. V was shortened by 5 bases and J by 2 bases, with 13 bases between the two germline ends. CDR1 SNHLY and CDR2 FYNNEI come from the germline V gene. The CDR3 is CASSFGSGTYEQYF. The CDR3 DNA reads TGTGCCAGCAGTTTCGGGAGTGGGACCTACGAGCAGTACTTC.

About this clone itself: Relative to the germline gene, one junction end is altered; a read error may explain this. The chain couples TRBV6-1 to TRBJ2-6; TRBD1 matches at 7 bases. The germline V gene encodes CDR1 MNHNS and CDR2 SASEGT. This CDR3 is 17 amino acids long. Written as DNA, the CDR3 is TGTGCCAGCAGTGGACAGGGAGCTCTCTCTGGGGCCAACGGCCTGACTTTC. This encodes CASSGQGALSGANGLTF.

The chain combines TRBV29-1 with TRBJ1-2; 12 positions agree with TRBD1. Germline V CDR1 and CDR2: SQVTM, ANQGSEA. The CDR3 spans 16 residues. J gave up 2 bases and V 7 bases, and 11 bases lay outside the gene matches. The CDR3 region is CSGGGGTGGSNYGYTF. The CDR3 DNA reads TGCAGCGGAGGGGGAGGGACAGGGGGCTCGAACTATGGCTACACCTTC. The full variable domain, completed using reference TRBV29-1 and TRBJ1-2, is SAVISQKPSRDICQRGTSLTIQCQVDSQVTMMFWYRQQPGQSLTLIATANQGSEATYESGFVIDKFPISRPNLTFSTLTVSNMSPEDSSIYLCSGGGGTGGSNYGYTFGSGTRLTVV.

The J gene is TRBJ1-3, the V gene TRBV4-3; D not resolved. The germline CDR1 and CDR2 sequences are LGHNA and YSLEER. The CDR3 loop spans 18 amino acids. Trimming shortened V by 1 base and J by 0 bases, and 16 bases separated the two germline ends. The CDR3 is CASSQVTFLGDSGNTIYF. In nucleotides, the CDR3 is TGCGCCAGCAGCCAAGTTACCTTCCTCGGGGACTCTGGAAACACCATATATTTT.

The rearrangement uses TRBV7-9 and TRBJ2-7; 8 positions agree with TRBD1. CDR3 length equals 14 residues. The germline CDR1 and CDR2 sequences are SEHNR and FQNEAQ (reference sequence). The V and J ends lost 5 bases and 3 bases, in that order; junction bases with no gene match: 6. CDR3: CASSLGQGFYEQYF. The CDR3 DNA is TGTGCCAGCAGCCTAGGACAGGGTTTCTACGAGCAGTACTTC.

This clone was observed a handful of times. CDR3 bases: TGTGCCAGCAGTCCGCCGGGACAGGCCAGTCGGCTAGACACTGAAGCTTTCTTT. It specifies CASSPPGQASRLDTEAFF. The gene calls are TRBV28 and TRBJ1-1, with TRBD1 matching over 8 bases. CDR3 size: 18 residues. CDR1 is MDHEN and CDR2 is SYDVKM in the germline V gene. The junction had 17 bases not matched to a gene; V was cut back by 5 bases and J by 3 bases.